This passage covers 10 T cell receptor beta chains from one sample sequenced in a study of blood T cell repertoires in COVID-19. Libraries were prepared by immunoSEQ multiplex PCR; TCRdb keeps only in-frame clonotypes and omits some of them. The sample lists some 17,000 clones; around 87% were seen once. The sample consisted of peripheral blood. These receptors all stem from a man aged 45-65 years with active COVID-19.

The rearrangement links TRBV5-1 to TRBJ1-2; 12 bases agree with TRBD1. Unmatched junction bases numbered 7, after V lost 6 bases and J lost 7 bases. This CDR3 is 14 amino acids long. The germline gives CDR1 SGHRS, CDR2 YFSETQ. CDR3 in amino acids: CASNPGQGASGYTF. CDR3 DNA: TGCGCCAGCAATCCGGGACAGGGGGCTTCTGGCTACACCTTC.

J is TRBJ1-1 and V is TRBV14; 7 bases align to TRBD1. CDR1 is SGHDN, CDR2 FVKESK, per germline. The junction had 7 bases not matched to a gene; V was cut back by 1 base and J by 5 bases. The CDR3 contains 15 residues. CDR3 region: CASSQGGGLRTEAFF. Here the CDR3 DNA reads TGTGCCAGCAGCCAAGGAGGGGGCCTCCGAACTGAAGCTTTCTTT.

As DNA, the CDR3 is TGTGCCAGCAGCTTAGTAGTTTCGGGAGATGGCGGGCAGTACTTC. Translated, it gives CASSLVVSGDGGQYF. The chain has TRBV7-6 and TRBJ2-7; tentative D call: TRBD2 (6 bases). This CDR3 region has 15 residues. The germline V gene has CDR1 SGHVS and CDR2 FNYEAQ. V gave up 1 base and J gave up 9 bases, with 19 bases separating them.

This clone was observed once. The V gene is TRBV9, the J gene TRBJ2-1, with 8 nucleotides matching TRBD2. Germline CDR1 SGDLS, CDR2 YYNGEE. The CDR3 covers 17 residues. With 2 bases clipped from V and 0 bases from J, the junction kept 7 bases outside the gene matches. The chain's CDR3 is CASSVTPSGSSYNEQFF. The DNA for the CDR3 is TGTGCCAGCAGCGTGACCCCCAGCGGGAGCTCCTACAATGAGCAGTTCTTC. The full variable domain, rest sourced from reference TRBV9 and TRBJ2-1, is DSGVTQTPKHLITATGQRVTLRCSPRSGDLSVYWYQQSLDQGLQFLIQYYNGEERAKGNILERFSAQQFPDLHSELNLSSLELGDSALYFCASSVTPSGSSYNEQFFGPGTRLTVL.

This sequence joins TRBV9 and TRBJ2-3, with a possible D match to TRBD2 (6 bases). V was trimmed by 6 bases and J by 4 bases, leaving 15 bases between them. Germline assignment: CDR1 SGDLS and CDR2 YYNGEE. The CDR3 sequence is 14 residues long. The DNA for the CDR3 is TGTGCCAGCAATGGAGGGAGAGGGGCAGATACGCAGTATTTT. Its protein product is CASNGGRGADTQYF.

The chain couples TRBV11-2 to TRBJ2-7; possibly TRBD2 for D (5 bases). The CDR3 covers 14 residues. In germline, CDR1 is SGHAT, CDR2 FQNNGV. V was cut by 1 base and J by 6 bases, with 13 bases left in between. The CDR3 protein is CASSLGVGVGEQYF. CDR3 in DNA: TGTGCCAGCAGCTTAGGAGTCGGGGTCGGCGAGCAGTACTTC.

This rearrangement joins TRBV7-2 to TRBJ2-7, with 11 positions matching TRBD2. Germline values: CDR1 SGHTA, CDR2 FQGNSA. With V trimmed by 3 bases and J by 2 bases, 6 bases remained unmatched. The CDR3 covers 16 residues. In DNA form, the CDR3 reads TGTGCCAGCAGCTTGCGGGTAGCGGGAGGGACCTACGAGCAGTACTTC. It translates to CASSLRVAGGTYEQYF.

The chain has TRBV20-1 and TRBJ2-1, with 9 bases identical to TRBD2. The germline V gene encodes CDR1 DFQATT and CDR2 SNEGSKA (reference sequence). This CDR3 region has 15 residues. The V gene end was trimmed by 3 bases and the J gene end by 8 bases; junction bases not matched to a gene: 11. For the CDR3, the DNA is TGCAGTGCTAGTCCCCCGGGACTAGCTAGGCATGAGCAGTTCTTC. Protein sequence: CSASPPGLARHEQFF.

The chain has TRBV5-6 and TRBJ2-1, with D hard to call. The CDR3 spans 13 residues. V was trimmed by 5 bases and J by 7 bases, leaving 13 bases between them. Germline CDR1 reads SGHDT; CDR2 reads YYEEEE. The CDR3 coding sequence is TGTGCCAGCAGTCCCCCCATTTTTAATGAGCAGTTCTTC. It specifies CASSPPIFNEQFF.

The chain combines TRBV5-1 with TRBJ1-2, with 8 bases matching TRBD1. Germline trimming cut 2 bases from V and 7 bases from J; bases unmatched to any gene: 10. CDR1 is SGHRS, CDR2 YFSETQ, per germline. CDR3 size: 15 residues. Written as DNA, the CDR3 is TGCGCCAGCAGCTTAGGACAGGGAGGACTTGGTGGCTACACCTTC. This encodes CASSLGQGGLGGYTF.